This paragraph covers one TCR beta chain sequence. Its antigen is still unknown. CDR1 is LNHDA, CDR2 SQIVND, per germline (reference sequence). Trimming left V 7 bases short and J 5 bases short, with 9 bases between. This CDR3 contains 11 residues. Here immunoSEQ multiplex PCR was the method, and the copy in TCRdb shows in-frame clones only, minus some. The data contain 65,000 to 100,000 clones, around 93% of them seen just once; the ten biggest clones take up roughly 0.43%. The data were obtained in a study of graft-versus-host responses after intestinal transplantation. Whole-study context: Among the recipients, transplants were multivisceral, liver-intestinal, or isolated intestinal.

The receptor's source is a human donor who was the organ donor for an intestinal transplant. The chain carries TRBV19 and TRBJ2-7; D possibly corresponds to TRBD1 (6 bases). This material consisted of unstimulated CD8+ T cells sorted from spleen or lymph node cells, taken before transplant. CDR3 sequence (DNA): TGTGCCAGTATCAGGGGCGACGAGCAGTACTTC. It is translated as CASIRGDEQYF.